This TCR beta chain is from a study of cytomegalovirus exposure and HLA in healthy donors. Findings of the study overall: Being indistinguishable, some V segments were excluded, TRBV6-2 and TRBV6-3 among them. Fewer N-insertions (relative to the roughly 630-donor mean) were reportedly seen in an Asian-associated ancestry cluster in a later analysis.

The PCR made use of 60 Vbeta and 13 Jbeta primers. Assay used: immunoSEQ multiplex PCR; TCRdb lists only in-frame clones, some missing. Counted here are about 150,000 clones, around 74% occurring once; the ten biggest clones make up around 1.5%. Germline V gene lookup returns CDR1 SGHKS and CDR2 YYEKEE (reference sequence). V was pared by 0 bases and J by 0 bases, with 17 bases between. The CDR3 is 18 residues long. As for this clone: Antigen: not known.

This TCR was recovered from a woman aged 25 to 39 in good health and CMV-seronegative. The chain recombines TRBV5-5 with TRBJ2-3; D possibly corresponds to TRBD2 (6 bases). The sequenced material came from PBMCs. The CDR3 nucleotides are TGTGCCAGCAGCTTGGCGGGTGGGGGGTCATCTAGCACAGATACGCAGTATTTT. Its protein is CASSLAGGGSSSTDTQYF.